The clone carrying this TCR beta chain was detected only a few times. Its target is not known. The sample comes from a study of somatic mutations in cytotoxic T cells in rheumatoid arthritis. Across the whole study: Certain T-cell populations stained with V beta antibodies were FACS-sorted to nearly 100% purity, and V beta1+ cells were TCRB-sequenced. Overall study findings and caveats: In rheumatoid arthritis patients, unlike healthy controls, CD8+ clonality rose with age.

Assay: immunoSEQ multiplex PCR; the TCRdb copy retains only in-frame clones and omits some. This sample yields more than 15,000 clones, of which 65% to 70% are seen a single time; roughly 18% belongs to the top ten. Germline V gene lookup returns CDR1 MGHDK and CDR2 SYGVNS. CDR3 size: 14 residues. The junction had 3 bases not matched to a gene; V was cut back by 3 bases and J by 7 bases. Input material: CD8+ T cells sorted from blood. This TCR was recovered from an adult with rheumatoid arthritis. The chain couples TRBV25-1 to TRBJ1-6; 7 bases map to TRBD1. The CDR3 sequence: CASSDPRGNSPLHF. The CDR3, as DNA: TGTGCCAGCAGTGACCCCAGGGGGAATTCACCCCTCCACTTT.